This T cell receptor beta chain was documented in a study of CD8+ T cells in alopecia areata (dated 2018 in TCRdb). In terms of the full investigation: The treated patients, all with moderate-to-severe alopecia areata, were enrolled in an open-label pilot trial of oral tofacitinib given at 5 to 10 mg twice daily. Patients stayed on tofacitinib for 6 to 18 months and then had 6 months of follow-up off drug so that delayed response and recurrence could be assessed. In both human patients and the C3H/HeJ mouse model, the study applied high-throughput TCRbeta sequencing to look at T cell clonal expansion in alopecia areata. Scalp tissue and sorted CD4+ and CD8+ peripheral blood T cells from patchy and totalis/universalis alopecia areata patients and from healthy controls were covered by human TCRbeta sequencing. Biopsies were taken from tofacitinib-treated patients at baseline and again at 4 and 24 weeks into treatment, and several of those patients also had a later scalp biopsy. Scalp clonality was compared among normal scalp (n=4), patchy alopecia areata scalp (n=8), and alopecia totalis/universalis scalp (n=8). RNA came from the PAXgene miRNA kit for fixed scalp, the miRNeasy kit for PBMCs, and the RNeasy kit for mouse skin. Amplification of TCRbeta CDR3 regions was done by immunoSEQ multiplex PCR using 35 Vbeta forward primers and 13 Jbeta reverse primers.

Read against the paper, the sample's time point label means: baseline before oral tofacitinib. Peripheral blood and lesional scalp punch biopsies were obtained from patients with alopecia areata. After PBMCs were isolated by density centrifugation and stained for CD3, CD4 and CD8, a FACSAria was used to sort CD4+ and CD8+ T cells. This clone was observed a handful of times. Its antigen is not yet known. Per-base quality was not reported, and no clone a single base away is much larger than it. Results and caveats for the whole study, not just this receptor: Shared TCR sequences between patients were less evident than in mice, which may be partly attributable to HLA diversity in the patient population. Scalp TCR repertoire analysis is complicated because resident alphabeta T cells in normal human skin are also sequenced, whereas mouse skin is dominated by gammadelta T cells. Compared with normal scalp, lesional scalp had higher clonality and more expanded CD8+ clones, particularly in alopecia totalis/universalis, a pattern that suggests antigenic drive.

The method was the immunoSEQ multiplex PCR assay. RNA was extracted from all samples and reverse transcribed into cDNA, which served as template for TCR sequencing. SuperScript III was used for first-strand cDNA synthesis, primed with a 2:1 mix of oligo-dT and random hexamers. A synthetic immune receptor repertoire was used to gauge amplification bias, and whatever bias remained was removed computationally. The source study handled its data this way. Raw reads were preprocessed to remove errors, and CDR3 was defined by IMGT conventions from the conserved cysteine to phenylalanine. Clonality was computed as 1 minus the Shannon entropy, with the entropy normalized by log2 of the number of productive unique TCRs. Scalp TCRbeta sequences were cross-referenced with sorted blood CD4 and CD8 repertoires so that the CD4 or CD8 identity of scalp clones could be inferred. Drawn from immuneACCESS, this table holds only the in-frame rearrangements with V and J called that TCRdb kept. Clones are partly lost; checked studies trace under half to an unresolved V gene and leave the rest unexplained. D and trimming come from the DNA, and the V and J calls and clone size come from that table. A total of 140,000 or so clones appear in this sample, 40% to 55% of them only once. The ten largest clones add up to 0.95% to 1% of the sample.

Sequencing was performed on CD4+ T cells sorted from blood, taken at week 0. The receptor's source is a human donor with alopecia areata.

The DNA is TGTGCCAGCAGTTTGGTCAGGCTTCAGCAGTTCTTC. Translated, this gives CASSLVRLQQFF. The V and J genes are TRBV28 and TRBJ2-1; no confident D gene assignment can be made. CDR1 MDHEN and CDR2 SYDVKM are derived from the germline V gene. From the cysteine through the phenylalanine, the CDR3 covers 12 amino acids. Just the 36-base CDR3 DNA is kept, in frame starting at base 1. V loses 3 bases of germline sequence and J loses 11 bases, and the interval between the two ends is 11 bases.